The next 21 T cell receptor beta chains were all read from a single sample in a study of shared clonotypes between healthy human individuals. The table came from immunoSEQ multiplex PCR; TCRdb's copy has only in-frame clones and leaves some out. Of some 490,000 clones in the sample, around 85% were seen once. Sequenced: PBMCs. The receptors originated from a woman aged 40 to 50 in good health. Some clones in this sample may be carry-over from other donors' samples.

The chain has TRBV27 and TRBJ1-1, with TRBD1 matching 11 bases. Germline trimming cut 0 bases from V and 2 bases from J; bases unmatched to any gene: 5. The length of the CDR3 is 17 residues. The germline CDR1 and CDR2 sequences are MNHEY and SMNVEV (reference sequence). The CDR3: CASSLSTGTGGNTEAFF. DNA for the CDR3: TGTGCCAGCAGTTTATCGACCGGGACAGGGGGAAACACTGAAGCTTTCTTT.

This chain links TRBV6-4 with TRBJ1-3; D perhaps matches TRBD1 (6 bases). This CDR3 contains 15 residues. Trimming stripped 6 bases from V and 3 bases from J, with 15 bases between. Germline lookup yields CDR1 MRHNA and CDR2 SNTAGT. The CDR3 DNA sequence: TGTGCCAGCAGGAGCAAACAGGGACGTGGAAACACCATATATTTT. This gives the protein CASRSKQGRGNTIYF.

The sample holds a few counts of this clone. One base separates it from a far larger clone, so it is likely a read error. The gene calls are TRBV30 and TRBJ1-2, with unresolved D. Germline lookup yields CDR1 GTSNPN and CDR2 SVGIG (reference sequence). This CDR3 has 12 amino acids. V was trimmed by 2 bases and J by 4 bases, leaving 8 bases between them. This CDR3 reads CAWSLPTYGYTF. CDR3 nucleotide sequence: TGTGCCTGGAGTCTACCGACCTATGGCTACACCTTC. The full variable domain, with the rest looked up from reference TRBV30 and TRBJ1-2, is SQTIHQWPATLVQPVGSPLSLECTVEGTSNPNLYWYRQAAGRGLQLLFYSVGIGQISSEVPQNLSASRPQDRQFILSSKKLLLSDSGFYLCAWSLPTYGYTFGSGTRLTVV.

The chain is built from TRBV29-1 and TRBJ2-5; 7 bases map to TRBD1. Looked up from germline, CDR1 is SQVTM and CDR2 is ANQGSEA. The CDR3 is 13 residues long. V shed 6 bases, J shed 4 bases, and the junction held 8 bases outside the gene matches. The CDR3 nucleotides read TGCAGCGTAACAGGGGCGGGTGTAGAGACCCAGTACTTC. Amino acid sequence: CSVTGAGVETQYF. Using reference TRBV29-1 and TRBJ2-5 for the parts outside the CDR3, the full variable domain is SAVISQKPSRDICQRGTSLTIQCQVDSQVTMMFWYRQQPGQSLTLIATANQGSEATYESGFVIDKFPISRPNLTFSTLTVSNMSPEDSSIYLCSVTGAGVETQYFGPGTRLLVL.

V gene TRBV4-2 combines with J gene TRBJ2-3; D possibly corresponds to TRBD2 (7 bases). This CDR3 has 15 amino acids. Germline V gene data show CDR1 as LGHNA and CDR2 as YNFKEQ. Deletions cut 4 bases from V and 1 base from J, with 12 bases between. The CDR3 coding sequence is TGTGCCAGCAGCCGGGGGCGGGAGCGCACAGATACGCAGTATTTT. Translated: CASSRGRERTDTQYF.

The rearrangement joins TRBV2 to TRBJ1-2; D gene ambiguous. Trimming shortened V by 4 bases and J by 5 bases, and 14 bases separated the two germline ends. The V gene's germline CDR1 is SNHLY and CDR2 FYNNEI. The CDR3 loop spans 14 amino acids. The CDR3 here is CASSVDGVVYGYTF. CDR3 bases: TGTGCCAGCAGTGTTGACGGGGTGGTTTATGGCTACACCTTC.

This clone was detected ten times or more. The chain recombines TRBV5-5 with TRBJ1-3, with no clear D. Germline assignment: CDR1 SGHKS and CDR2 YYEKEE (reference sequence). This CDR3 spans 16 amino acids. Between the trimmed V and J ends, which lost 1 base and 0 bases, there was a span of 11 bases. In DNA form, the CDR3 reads TGTGCCAGCAGCTTGTCCAAGCGGTCCTCTGGAAACACCATATATTTT. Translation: CASSLSKRSSGNTIYF.

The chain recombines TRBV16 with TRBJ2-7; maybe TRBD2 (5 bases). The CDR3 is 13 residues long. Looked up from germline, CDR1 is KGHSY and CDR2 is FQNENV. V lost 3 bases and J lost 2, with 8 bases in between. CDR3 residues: CASSQSGTYEQYF. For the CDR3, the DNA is TGTGCCAGCAGCCAGTCGGGGACCTACGAGCAGTACTTC.

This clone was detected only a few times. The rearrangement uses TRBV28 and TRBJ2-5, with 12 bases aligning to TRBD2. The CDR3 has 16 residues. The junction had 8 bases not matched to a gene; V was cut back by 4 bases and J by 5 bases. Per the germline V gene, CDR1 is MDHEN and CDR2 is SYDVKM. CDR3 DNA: TGTGCCAGCAGTTCGCTAGCGGGAGGGCCTCCTGAGACCCAGTACTTC. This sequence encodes CASSSLAGGPPETQYF.

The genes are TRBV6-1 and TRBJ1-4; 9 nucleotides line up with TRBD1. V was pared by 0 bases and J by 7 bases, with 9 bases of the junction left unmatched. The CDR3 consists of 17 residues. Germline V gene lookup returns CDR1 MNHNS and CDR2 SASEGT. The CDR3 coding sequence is TGTGCCAGCAGTGAAGCGCTGTGGGGACAGGGAGGTGAAAAACTGTTTTTT. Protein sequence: CASSEALWGQGGEKLFF.

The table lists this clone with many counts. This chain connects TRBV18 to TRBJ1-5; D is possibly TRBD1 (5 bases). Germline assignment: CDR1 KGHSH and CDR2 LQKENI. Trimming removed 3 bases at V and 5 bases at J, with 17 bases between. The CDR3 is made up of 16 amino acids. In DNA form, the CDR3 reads TGTGCCAGCTCACCCCCGGGAAGGTCAGGGCATCAGCCCCAGCATTTT. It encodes CASSPPGRSGHQPQHF.

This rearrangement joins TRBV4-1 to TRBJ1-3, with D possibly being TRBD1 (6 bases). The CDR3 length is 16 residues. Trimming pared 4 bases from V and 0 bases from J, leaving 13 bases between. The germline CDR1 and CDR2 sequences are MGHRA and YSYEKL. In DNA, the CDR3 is TGCGCCAGCAGCCTGCCGGGACATCGCTCTGGAAACACCATATATTTT. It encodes CASSLPGHRSGNTIYF.

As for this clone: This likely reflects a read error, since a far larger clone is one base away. As DNA, the CDR3 is TGTGCCAGCAGTGACGGGACAGGACGTGGAAACACCGTATATTTT. This gives the protein CASSDGTGRGNTVYF. The chain couples TRBV28 to TRBJ1-3; 8 bases are a match to TRBD1. The CDR3 spans 15 residues. The germline V gene encodes CDR1 MDHEN and CDR2 SYDVKM.

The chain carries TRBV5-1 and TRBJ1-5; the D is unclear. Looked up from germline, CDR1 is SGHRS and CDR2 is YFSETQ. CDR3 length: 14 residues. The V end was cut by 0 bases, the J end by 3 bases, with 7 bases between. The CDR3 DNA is TGCGCCAGCAGCTTGGGACACCCCAATCAGCCCCAGCATTTT. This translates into CASSLGHPNQPQHF.

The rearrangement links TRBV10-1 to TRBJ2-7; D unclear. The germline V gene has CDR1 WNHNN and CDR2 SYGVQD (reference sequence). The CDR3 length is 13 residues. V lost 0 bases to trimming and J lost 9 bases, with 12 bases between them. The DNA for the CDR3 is TGCGCCAGCAGTGAGTCGAGGCAGGATTGGCAGTACTTC. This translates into CASSESRQDWQYF.

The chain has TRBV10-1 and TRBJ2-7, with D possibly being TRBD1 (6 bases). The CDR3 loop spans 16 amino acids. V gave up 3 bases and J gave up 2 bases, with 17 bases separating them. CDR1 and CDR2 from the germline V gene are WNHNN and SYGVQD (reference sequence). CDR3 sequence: CASSEGPGQNAYEQYF. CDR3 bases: TGCGCCAGCAGTGAAGGGCCGGGACAAAACGCCTACGAGCAGTACTTC.

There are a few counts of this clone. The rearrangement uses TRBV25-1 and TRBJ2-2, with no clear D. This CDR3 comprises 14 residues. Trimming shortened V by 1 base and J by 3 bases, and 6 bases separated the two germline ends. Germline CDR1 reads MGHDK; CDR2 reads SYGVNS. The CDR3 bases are TGTGCCAGCAGTGAATCTGCTCACACCGGGGAGCTGTTTTTT. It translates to CASSESAHTGELFF.

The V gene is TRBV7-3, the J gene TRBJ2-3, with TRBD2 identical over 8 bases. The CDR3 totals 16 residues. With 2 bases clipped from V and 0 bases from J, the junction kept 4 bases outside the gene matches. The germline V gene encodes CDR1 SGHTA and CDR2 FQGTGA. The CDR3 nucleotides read TGTGCCAGCAGCTTAGGTCCTAGCGGGAGCACAGATACGCAGTATTTT. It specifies CASSLGPSGSTDTQYF.

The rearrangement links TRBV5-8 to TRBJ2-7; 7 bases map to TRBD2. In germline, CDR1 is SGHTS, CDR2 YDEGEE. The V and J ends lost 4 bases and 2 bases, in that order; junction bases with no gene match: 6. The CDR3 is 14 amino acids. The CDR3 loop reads CASSGEGTTYEQYF. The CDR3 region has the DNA TGTGCCAGCAGCGGGGAGGGCACTACCTACGAGCAGTACTTC.

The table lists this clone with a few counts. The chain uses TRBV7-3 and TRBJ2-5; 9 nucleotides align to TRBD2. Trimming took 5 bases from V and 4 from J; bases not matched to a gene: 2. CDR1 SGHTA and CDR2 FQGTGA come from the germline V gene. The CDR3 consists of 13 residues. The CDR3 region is CASSPSGTETQYF. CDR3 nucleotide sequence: TGTGCCAGCAGCCCTAGCGGGACAGAGACCCAGTACTTC. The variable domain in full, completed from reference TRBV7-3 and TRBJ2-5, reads GAGVSQTPSNKVTEKGKYVELRCDPISGHTALYWYRQSLGQGPEFLIYFQGTGAADDSGLPNDRFFAVRPEGSVSTLKIQRTERGDSAVYLCASSPSGTETQYFGPGTRLLVL.

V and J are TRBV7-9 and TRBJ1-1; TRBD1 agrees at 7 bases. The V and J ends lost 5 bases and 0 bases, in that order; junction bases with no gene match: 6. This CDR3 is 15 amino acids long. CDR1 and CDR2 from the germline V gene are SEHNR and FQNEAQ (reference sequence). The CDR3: CASSPEGQLNTEAFF. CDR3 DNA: TGTGCCAGCAGCCCTGAGGGACAGTTGAACACTGAAGCTTTCTTT.